A single sample is the source of the 25 T cell receptor beta chains below, sequenced in a study of blood T cell repertoires in COVID-19. Libraries were prepared by immunoSEQ multiplex PCR; TCRdb keeps only in-frame clonotypes and omits some of them. Of about 150,000 clones detected, around 89% appear once; the ten largest clones hold around 3%. Sequenced: peripheral blood. The receptor set was obtained from a man in his fifties or sixties with active or convalescent COVID-19.

V usage is TRBV3-1 (or the pseudogene TRBV3-2) and J usage is TRBJ1-3; the D gene is possibly TRBD1 (6 bases). The CDR3 is made up of 17 amino acids. Per germline, CDR1 LGHDT and CDR2 YNNKEL (reference sequence). V was pared by 0 bases and J by 0 bases, with 12 bases between. This CDR3 is CASSQDSGGHSGNTIYF. Here the CDR3 DNA reads TGTGCCAGCAGCCAAGATTCGGGGGGACACTCTGGAAACACCATATATTTT.

This chain connects TRBV28 to TRBJ1-1, with 8 positions matching TRBD1. The CDR3 consists of 15 residues. The junction had 4 bases not matched to a gene; V was cut back by 1 base and J by 3 bases. CDR1 and CDR2 (germline): MDHEN, SYDVKM. The CDR3 DNA sequence: TGTGCCAGCAGTTTATTGGACAGGGTAGACACTGAAGCTTTCTTT. Translation gives CASSLLDRVDTEAFF.

The chain recombines TRBV3-1 (or the pseudogene TRBV3-2) with TRBJ2-3, with 7 bases aligning to TRBD1. V was clipped by 2 bases and J by 2 bases; unmatched bases: 4. The CDR3 totals 15 residues. Germline V gives CDR1 LGHDT, CDR2 YNNKEL (reference sequence). The CDR3 sequence is CASSQRTGFTDTQYF. In DNA form, the CDR3 reads TGTGCCAGCAGCCAACGGACAGGCTTCACAGATACGCAGTATTTT.

V gene TRBV19 combines with J gene TRBJ1-2; D gene uncertain. The V gene's germline CDR1 is LNHDA and CDR2 SQIVND (reference sequence). The germline V and J ends were trimmed by 5 bases and 3 bases, with 19 bases remaining between them. There are 16 residues in the CDR3. This chain's CDR3 is CASSPNGVSRDYGYTF. In DNA, the CDR3 is TGTGCCAGTAGTCCGAACGGGGTATCGCGCGACTATGGCTACACCTTC. Looking up the rest from reference TRBV19 and TRBJ1-2 gives the full variable domain: DGGITQSPKYLFRKEGQNVTLSCEQNLNHDAMYWYRQDPGQGLRLIYYSQIVNDFQKGDIAEGYSVSREKKESFPLTVTSAQKNPTAFYLCASSPNGVSRDYGYTFGSGTRLTVV.

The chain carries TRBV28 and TRBJ1-5; 10 bases line up with TRBD1. J was trimmed by 8 bases and V by 8 bases; bases with no gene match: 3. The germline V gene encodes CDR1 MDHEN and CDR2 SYDVKM. The CDR3 sequence is 12 residues long. The CDR3 region is CASDRGREPQHF. The CDR3 DNA sequence: TGTGCCAGCGACAGGGGGCGTGAGCCCCAGCATTTT.

The genes are TRBV4-3 and TRBJ1-1; 7 bases agree with TRBD1. CDR3 length: 13 residues. Germline values: CDR1 LGHNA, CDR2 YSLEER. With 1 base clipped from V and 7 bases from J, the junction kept 3 bases outside the gene matches. CDR3 protein: CASSQVRDSEAFF. For the CDR3, the DNA is TGCGCCAGCAGCCAAGTCCGGGACAGTGAAGCTTTCTTT.

The rearrangement uses TRBV11-2 and TRBJ1-5; no firm D call. The CDR3 sequence is 13 residues long. Deletions cut 5 bases from V and 8 bases from J, with 13 bases between. CDR1 and CDR2 from the germline V gene are SGHAT and FQNNGV. CDR3 in DNA: TGTGCCAGCAGCCCAACGGGATTGGAGCCCCAGCATTTT. This gives the protein CASSPTGLEPQHF.

The chain couples TRBV2 to TRBJ2-7, with 8 bases identical to TRBD2. Trimming removed 7 bases from V and 2 bases from J; junction bases left unmatched: 13. The length of the CDR3 is 16 residues. Germline lookup yields CDR1 SNHLY and CDR2 FYNNEI. The CDR3 protein is CASTPGGVQAAYEQYF. The CDR3 nucleotides read TGTGCCAGCACCCCGGGGGGGGTACAGGCCGCCTACGAGCAGTACTTC.

The genes are TRBV7-9 and TRBJ2-3; 8 bases line up with TRBD2. With 0 bases clipped from V and 3 bases from J, the junction kept 5 bases outside the gene matches. The CDR3 totals 16 residues. Germline loops: CDR1 SEHNR, CDR2 FQNEAQ (reference sequence). The CDR3 reads CASSLAALAGTDTQYF. CDR3 bases: TGTGCCAGCAGCTTAGCGGCGCTAGCGGGTACAGATACGCAGTATTTT.

This chain links TRBV4-1 with TRBJ1-1; possible D gene TRBD1, 5 bases. Germline assignment: CDR1 MGHRA and CDR2 YSYEKL. CDR3 length equals 18 residues. Trimming shortened V by 0 bases and J by 0 bases, and 17 bases separated the two germline ends. The CDR3 DNA follows: TGCGCCAGCAGCCAAGATGGGCAGGGACTGCCAATGAACACTGAAGCTTTCTTT. This gives the protein CASSQDGQGLPMNTEAFF.

Only a few counts were recorded for this clone. The chain employs TRBV28 and TRBJ2-7; D ambiguous. There are 11 residues in the CDR3. The ends were cut back, 2 bases at V and 4 bases at J, with 3 bases in the middle. Germline V gene lookup returns CDR1 MDHEN and CDR2 SYDVKM. The CDR3 coding sequence is TGTGCCAGCAGTTTACAGTACGAGCAGTACTTC. The encoded protein is CASSLQYEQYF.

CDR3: CASSARVSGDTDTQYF. DNA for the CDR3: TGTGCCAGCAGTGCAAGGGTTTCGGGGGACACAGATACGCAGTATTTT. The chain couples TRBV28 to TRBJ2-3, with D maybe TRBD2 (6 bases). V lost 5 bases and J lost 2, with 17 bases in between. The CDR3 has 16 residues. Germline V gene data show CDR1 as MDHEN and CDR2 as SYDVKM.

The rearrangement links TRBV7-2 to TRBJ2-1; D perhaps matches TRBD2 (6 bases). This CDR3 has 14 amino acids. Trimming shortened V by 1 base and J by 7 bases, and 11 bases separated the two germline ends. Germline V lookup: CDR1 SGHTA, CDR2 FQGNSA. Here the CDR3 DNA reads TGTGCCAGCAGCTTAGGTGCAGGGAGGAATGAGCAGTTCTTC. Residues: CASSLGAGRNEQFF.

DNA for the CDR3: TGTGCCTGGAACCCGGGAAACTCCTACAATGAGCAGTTCTTC. Translation: CAWNPGNSYNEQFF. V gene TRBV30 combines with J gene TRBJ2-1; D possibly corresponds to TRBD2 (5 bases). This CDR3 comprises 14 residues. In germline, CDR1 is GTSNPN, CDR2 SVGIG (reference sequence). V shed 4 bases and J shed 0 bases, with 10 bases lying between them.

The chain uses TRBV19 and TRBJ2-7, with 15 bases matching TRBD2. There are 16 residues in the CDR3. Germline CDR1 is LNHDA and CDR2 is SQIVND (reference sequence). J was trimmed by 3 bases and V by 4 bases; bases with no gene match: 4. The CDR3 DNA is TGTGCCAGTAGTAGAAAGGGACTAGCGGGAGGCTACGAGCAGTACTTC. Residues: CASSRKGLAGGYEQYF.

V usage is TRBV4-1 and J usage is TRBJ1-1, with D maybe TRBD1 (5 bases). The V gene's germline CDR1 is MGHRA and CDR2 YSYEKL. V lost 2 bases, J lost 4 bases, and 14 bases lay in between. The CDR3 is made up of 15 amino acids. This CDR3 reads CASSQMLGQGTEAFF. CDR3 sequence (DNA): TGCGCCAGCAGCCAAATGTTAGGGCAGGGCACTGAAGCTTTCTTT.

The chain recombines TRBV29-1 with TRBJ1-4; 7 bases map to TRBD1. This CDR3 is 16 amino acids long. Germline trimming cut 5 bases from V and 0 bases from J; bases unmatched to any gene: 9. From germline, CDR1 is SQVTM and CDR2 ANQGSEA. CDR3 sequence reads: CSVTGTVSATNEKLFF. The CDR3 DNA is TGCAGCGTTACCGGGACAGTCTCCGCAACTAATGAAAAACTGTTTTTT. The variable domain in full, completed from reference TRBV29-1 and TRBJ1-4, reads SAVISQKPSRDICQRGTSLTIQCQVDSQVTMMFWYRQQPGQSLTLIATANQGSEATYESGFVIDKFPISRPNLTFSTLTVSNMSPEDSSIYLCSVTGTVSATNEKLFFGSGTQLSVL.

This chain connects TRBV27 to TRBJ1-2, with D tentatively TRBD1 (5 bases). Germline CDR1 and CDR2: MNHEY and SMNVEV (reference sequence). The V end lost 0 bases, the J end lost 2 bases, and 10 bases lay between the germline ends. The CDR3 has 15 amino acids. As DNA, the CDR3 is TGTGCCAGCAGTTTATCTTGGGGCCGAAACTATGGCTACACCTTC. Protein product: CASSLSWGRNYGYTF.

The gene calls are TRBV7-3 and TRBJ1-1; D might be TRBD1 (5 bases). V gave up 0 bases and J gave up 0 bases, with 14 bases separating them. Germline V lookup: CDR1 SGHTA, CDR2 FQGTGA. The CDR3 has 17 residues. The CDR3 here is CASSLTWGGLMNTEAFF. CDR3 bases: TGTGCCAGCAGCTTAACGTGGGGGGGACTTATGAACACTGAAGCTTTCTTT.

V is TRBV11-1 and J is TRBJ2-1, with TRBD2 matching over 14 bases. J gave up 6 bases and V 3 bases, and 1 base lay outside the gene matches. Per germline, CDR1 SGHAT and CDR2 FQDESV (reference sequence). CDR3 size: 15 residues. This chain's CDR3 is CASSFGLAGGNEQFF. The CDR3 DNA is TGTGCCAGCAGCTTCGGACTAGCGGGAGGCAATGAGCAGTTCTTC.

In this sample, this clone turned up a few times. The V call is TRBV2, the J call TRBJ1-5, with 7 bases fitting TRBD1. CDR1 is SNHLY and CDR2 is FYNNEI in the germline V gene. There are 15 residues in the CDR3. V was clipped by 8 bases and J by 4 bases; unmatched bases: 11. This CDR3 reads CASEEEQGWNQPQHF. CDR3 in DNA: TGTGCCAGCGAAGAAGAACAGGGGTGGAATCAGCCCCAGCATTTT.

This chain joins TRBV3-1 (or the pseudogene TRBV3-2) and TRBJ1-1, with a possible D match to TRBD1 (5 bases). The CDR3 covers 12 residues. Germline loops: CDR1 LGHDT, CDR2 YNNKEL (reference sequence). V was trimmed by 3 bases and J by 10 bases, leaving 12 bases between them. The CDR3 region has the DNA TGTGCCAGCAGCCAGGGGGGGGAAGTAGCTTTCTTT. Its translation: CASSQGGEVAFF.

CDR3 residues: CSVETSGVQYF. The CDR3 region has the DNA TGCAGCGTTGAAACTAGCGGGGTTCAGTACTTC. The chain employs TRBV29-1 and TRBJ2-4; 10 bases fit TRBD2. Germline V gives CDR1 SQVTM, CDR2 ANQGSEA. CDR3 length equals 11 residues. Trimming took 2 bases from V and 11 from J; bases not matched to a gene: 0.

The V and J genes are TRBV10-3 and TRBJ1-6; 9 bases are a match to TRBD1. The ends lost 5 bases at V and 9 bases at J; junction bases unmatched: 8. CDR3 length: 15 residues. The germline V gene has CDR1 ENHRY and CDR2 SYGVKD. For the CDR3, the DNA is TGTGCCATCAGTAACTCGGGACAGGGAGCTTCACCCCTCCACTTT. Translating gives CAISNSGQGASPLHF.

Points on this clone: The same CDR3 arises from other DNA sequences in this sample as well. The chain uses TRBV2 and TRBJ2-1; 11 positions agree with TRBD2. The length of the CDR3 is 15 residues. V lost 4 bases, J lost 3 bases, and 2 bases stayed unmatched. Germline CDR1 reads SNHLY; CDR2 reads FYNNEI. DNA for the CDR3: TGTGCCAGCAGTGGGGGGACTAGCGGCTACAATGAGCAGTTCTTC. It encodes CASSGGTSGYNEQFF.